What follows are 30 T cell receptor beta chains derived from one specimen sequenced in a study of blood T cell repertoires in COVID-19 (dated by TCRdb to the early 2020s). The method behind the library was the immunoSEQ multiplex PCR assay. TCRdb limited this immuneACCESS table to in-frame rearrangements with V and J called. A share of clones is missing; checked studies link under half to unresolved V genes, and the rest is unexplained. The sample table shows under 200,000 clones, and 82% are seen once. About 5.5% of the sample lies in the top ten. Sequencing input: PBMCs or T cells enriched from blood (not recorded which). The receptors shown here come from a woman aged 55-69 years with acute COVID-19.

The genes are TRBV19 and TRBJ1-5, with D uncertain. In germline, CDR1 is LNHDA, CDR2 SQIVND (reference sequence). Trimming stripped 7 bases from V and 4 bases from J, with 14 bases between. The CDR3 loop spans 14 amino acids. CDR3 DNA sequence: TGTGCCAGTAACCCAGGACTTCGAAATCAGCCCCAGCATTTT. This codes for CASNPGLRNQPQHF.

The chain combines TRBV6-4 with TRBJ2-3, with 7 bases fitting TRBD2. Unmatched junction bases numbered 12, after V lost 6 bases and J lost 0 bases. The CDR3 has 17 residues. CDR1 is MRHNA and CDR2 is SNTAGT in the germline V gene. Here the CDR3 DNA reads TGTGCCAGCAGCGCCTTTAGCGGGTCATTTAGCACAGATACGCAGTATTTT. It encodes CASSAFSGSFSTDTQYF.

The chain links TRBV5-1 to TRBJ2-7, with a tentative D call TRBD1 (6 bases). Trimming stripped 5 bases from V and 3 bases from J, with 15 bases between. CDR1 is SGHRS, CDR2 YFSETQ, per germline. The CDR3 is 14 residues long. This chain's CDR3 is CASRSPGVVYEQYF. The CDR3 nucleotides read TGCGCCAGCAGATCACCAGGGGTGGTCTACGAGCAGTACTTC.

V and J are TRBV28 and TRBJ2-7; D is possibly TRBD1 (6 bases). Trimming pared 5 bases from V and 2 bases from J, leaving 13 bases between. The CDR3 is made up of 14 amino acids. Looked up from germline, CDR1 is MDHEN and CDR2 is SYDVKM. The chain's CDR3 is CASSPQGKAYEQYV. The CDR3 DNA sequence: TGTGCCAGCAGTCCTCAGGGGAAAGCCTACGAGCAGTACGTC.

This rearrangement joins TRBV4-2 to TRBJ2-7; a possible D gene is TRBD2 (5 bases). The CDR3 covers 12 residues. CDR1 is LGHNA and CDR2 is YNFKEQ in the germline V gene. V was trimmed by 4 bases and J by 3 bases, leaving 7 bases between them. DNA for the CDR3: TGTGCCAGCAGCCCTAGCAGCTACGAGCAGTACTTC. This codes for CASSPSSYEQYF.

The rearrangement links TRBV19 to TRBJ1-2; 7 bases match TRBD1. Germline trimming cut 10 bases from V and 4 bases from J; bases unmatched to any gene: 15. CDR3 length: 15 residues. From germline, CDR1 is LNHDA and CDR2 SQIVND (reference sequence). CDR3 amino acids: CAIPPGTEGSYGYTF. DNA of the CDR3: TGTGCCATCCCCCCCGGGACAGAGGGTAGCTATGGCTACACCTTC.

The V and J genes are TRBV10-3 and TRBJ2-1; 8 bases match TRBD2. The CDR3 consists of 15 residues. Germline loops: CDR1 ENHRY, CDR2 SYGVKD. V dropped 0 bases and J dropped 5; count of bases not matched to a gene: 3. CDR3 protein: CAISESLRGDNEQFF. CDR3 DNA sequence: TGTGCCATCAGTGAGTCGTTGCGGGGGGACAATGAGCAGTTCTTC.

The chain joins TRBV28 to TRBJ1-2; possible D gene TRBD1, 6 bases. V was trimmed by 4 bases and J by 4 bases, leaving 19 bases between them. Germline loops: CDR1 MDHEN, CDR2 SYDVKM. The CDR3 length is 16 residues. CDR3 bases: TGTGCCAGCAGTTCCGCAGGGGCCGAGCCGGGCTATGGCTACACCTTC. Translating it yields CASSSAGAEPGYGYTF.

The chain is built from TRBV7-9 and TRBJ1-6, with D possibly TRBD1 on 6 matching bases. V lost 6 bases and J lost 14, with 14 bases in between. Germline V lookup: CDR1 SEHNR, CDR2 FQNEAQ (reference sequence). The CDR3 loop spans 12 amino acids. DNA of the CDR3: TGTGCCAGCAGACCCCTAGGGGACACCCTCCACTTT. Amino acid sequence: CASRPLGDTLHF.

The V gene is TRBV6-5, the J gene TRBJ2-7; TRBD2 matches 7 bases. The V gene's germline CDR1 is MNHEY and CDR2 SVGAGI. The ends lost 4 bases at V and 4 bases at J; junction bases unmatched: 7. The CDR3 extends over 14 amino acids. CDR3 amino acids: CASSSPGGGYEQYF. CDR3 sequence (DNA): TGTGCCAGCAGTTCCCCGGGGGGAGGTTACGAGCAGTACTTC.

The genes are TRBV7-9 and TRBJ2-1, with a possible D match to TRBD1 (6 bases). In germline, CDR1 is SEHNR, CDR2 FQNEAQ (reference sequence). The CDR3 has 15 amino acids. V dropped 5 bases and J dropped 6 bases, with 17 bases sitting between them. CDR3 region: CASSRNPGQPNEQFF. The CDR3 DNA reads as TGTGCCAGCAGCCGAAACCCGGGACAACCCAATGAGCAGTTCTTC.

The chain uses TRBV13 and TRBJ2-3, with 7 bases identical to TRBD2. The V gene end was trimmed by 5 bases and the J gene end by 4 bases; junction bases not matched to a gene: 6. From germline, CDR1 is PRHDT and CDR2 FYEKMQ (reference sequence). There are 14 residues in the CDR3. The CDR3 loop is CASSIRLASDTQYF. The CDR3 coding sequence is TGTGCCAGCAGCATCAGACTAGCATCAGATACGCAGTATTTT.

For the CDR3, the DNA is TGTGCCATCAGTGAGTCAATCGACACCGGGGAGCTGTTTTTT. It specifies CAISESIDTGELFF. This chain connects TRBV10-3 to TRBJ2-2; D remains ambiguous. The germline CDR1 and CDR2 sequences are ENHRY and SYGVKD. The CDR3 consists of 14 residues. V was trimmed by 0 bases and J by 3 bases, leaving 5 bases between them.

V gene TRBV21-1 combines with J gene TRBJ2-2; the table gives TRBD1 as D, unverified against the DNA. TRBV21-1 is assigned pseudogene status. CDR3 length: 16 residues. The DNA for the CDR3 is TGTGCCAGCAGAGTTACAGGGATCCCGAACACCGGGGAGCTGTTTTTT. Encoded protein: CASRVTGIPNTGELFF.

J is TRBJ2-3 and V is TRBV7-8; 10 positions agree with TRBD2. The V gene's germline CDR1 is SGHVS and CDR2 FQNEAQ. The V and J ends lost 5 bases and 10 bases, in that order; junction bases with no gene match: 3. The CDR3 extends over 12 amino acids. The CDR3 sequence: CASSRLAGAQYF. The CDR3 nucleotides are TGTGCCAGCAGCCGTCTAGCGGGGGCGCAGTATTTT.

The chain has TRBV24-1 and TRBJ2-4; D perhaps matches TRBD1 (6 bases). Trimming removed 4 bases at V and 8 bases at J, with 17 bases between. Germline CDR1 reads KGHDR; CDR2 reads SFDVKD. There are 15 residues in the CDR3. CDR3 in amino acids: CATSDADRAEDIQYF. CDR3 in DNA: TGTGCCACCAGTGACGCGGACAGAGCTGAGGACATTCAGTACTTC.

The chain carries TRBV11-2 and TRBJ1-1, with D hard to call. The CDR3 consists of 12 residues. The V end lost 2 bases, the J end lost 7 bases, and 8 bases lay between the germline ends. In germline, CDR1 is SGHAT, CDR2 FQNNGV. The chain's CDR3 is CASSLLSFEAFF. CDR3 bases: TGTGCCAGCAGCTTACTCAGTTTTGAAGCTTTCTTT.

The V call is TRBV7-2, the J call TRBJ2-1; weak D call: TRBD2 (5 bases). The ends were cut back, 4 bases at V and 3 bases at J, with 16 bases in the middle. Per the germline V gene, CDR1 is SGHTA and CDR2 is FQGNSA. This CDR3 region has 16 residues. The CDR3 protein is CASSSQQRTFYNEQFF. The CDR3 DNA reads as TGTGCCAGCAGCTCCCAGCAGCGGACCTTCTACAATGAGCAGTTCTTC.

This clone appeared a single time. The chain links TRBV11-3 to TRBJ1-1; D not resolved. CDR3 length: 12 residues. Germline-derived CDR1 and CDR2 are SGHNT and YENEEA. V was clipped by 1 base and J by 5 bases, with 5 bases between them. CDR3 sequence reads: CASSLVSTEAFF. The CDR3 bases are TGTGCCAGCAGCTTAGTTAGTACTGAAGCTTTCTTT.

V and J are TRBV2 and TRBJ1-1, with unresolved D. V gave up 7 bases and J gave up 6 bases, with 12 bases separating them. CDR3 length equals 12 residues. Germline V lookup: CDR1 SNHLY, CDR2 FYNNEI. CDR3 in amino acids: CASNMVAAEAFF. The CDR3 bases are TGTGCCAGCAACATGGTGGCGGCTGAAGCTTTCTTT.

The chain's CDR3 is CASGLLAGGPNTGELFF. The CDR3 nucleotides are TGTGCTAGTGGTTTGTTAGCGGGGGGCCCGAACACCGGGGAGCTGTTTTTT. The chain links TRBV12-5 to TRBJ2-2; 10 bases are a match to TRBD2. The CDR3 has 17 amino acids. Germline V gene sequence: CDR1 LGHNT, CDR2 FRNRAP. V lost 2 bases and J lost 0; bases outside the gene matches: 3.

DNA for the CDR3: TGTGCCAGCACCAACCTAACCACAGATACGCAGTATTTT. This encodes CASTNLTTDTQYF. The gene calls are TRBV7-9 and TRBJ2-3; D ambiguous. CDR1 is SEHNR and CDR2 is FQNEAQ in the germline V gene (reference sequence). The CDR3 spans 13 residues. V shed 7 bases and J shed 2 bases, with 10 bases lying between them.

This clone was seen only a few times. The chain joins TRBV7-8 to TRBJ1-4; 7 bases match TRBD1. The CDR3 length is 15 residues. Germline V gene lookup returns CDR1 SGHVS and CDR2 FQNEAQ. The J segment lost 8 bases and the V segment lost 5 bases, leaving 11 bases of the junction unmatched. CDR3 nucleotides: TGTGCCAGCAGCCCATCGAGGGGGCATGACGAAAAACTGTTTTTT. Translation gives CASSPSRGHDEKLFF.

The CDR3 region is CASNTGKNTGELFF. The CDR3, as DNA: TGTGCCAGTAATACAGGGAAAAACACCGGGGAGCTGTTTTTT. The chain recombines TRBV19 with TRBJ2-2; TRBD1 might be the D (6 bases). CDR3 length: 14 residues. Trimming left V 7 bases short and J 2 bases short, with 11 bases between. Germline assignment: CDR1 LNHDA and CDR2 SQIVND (reference sequence).

V and J are TRBV2 and TRBJ1-1; no clear D. V was trimmed by 6 bases and J by 11 bases, leaving 13 bases between them. This CDR3 contains 11 residues. Germline values: CDR1 SNHLY, CDR2 FYNNEI. The CDR3 protein is CASRELKRAFF. The CDR3, as DNA: TGTGCCAGCAGAGAGCTCAAACGGGCTTTCTTT.

The V gene is TRBV6-5, the J gene TRBJ1-4; maybe TRBD1 (6 bases). CDR3 length equals 13 residues. The ends were cut back, 8 bases at V and 7 bases at J, with 14 bases in the middle. Germline CDR1 reads MNHEY; CDR2 reads SVGAGI. The CDR3 DNA is TGTGCCAGCCGACAGGTTAACGGTGAAAAACTGTTTTTT. Protein: CASRQVNGEKLFF.

The J gene is TRBJ1-2, the V gene TRBV19, with 10 positions matching TRBD1. This CDR3 is built from 15 residues. J was trimmed by 6 bases and V by 5 bases; bases with no gene match: 9. The germline gives CDR1 LNHDA, CDR2 SQIVND (reference sequence). The CDR3 protein is CASSPRQGARNGYTF. CDR3 nucleotide sequence: TGTGCCAGTAGTCCCCGACAGGGGGCAAGGAATGGCTACACCTTC.

This sequence joins TRBV4-3 and TRBJ2-3, with 9 nucleotides matching TRBD1. V shed 3 bases, J shed 1 base, and the junction held 2 bases outside the gene matches. The V gene's germline CDR1 is LGHNA and CDR2 YSLEER. The CDR3 has 15 residues. The CDR3 sequence is CASSQTGGGTDTQYF. CDR3 DNA sequence: TGCGCCAGCAGCCAGACAGGGGGTGGCACAGATACGCAGTATTTT.

This chain uses TRBV4-3 with TRBJ2-1, with a weak D call TRBD1 (6 bases). V lost 4 bases, J lost 7 bases, and 20 bases lay in between. The CDR3 length is 16 residues. Germline V gene data show CDR1 as LGHNA and CDR2 as YSLEER. The chain's CDR3 is CASSPAGSYRENEQFF. Here the CDR3 DNA reads TGCGCCAGCAGCCCCGCCGGGTCCTACAGGGAAAATGAGCAGTTCTTC.

The V gene is TRBV15, the J gene TRBJ1-2; D not resolved. Germline V gene lookup returns CDR1 LNHNV and CDR2 YYDKDF (reference sequence). The V end was cut by 0 bases, the J end by 7 bases, with 12 bases between. This CDR3 spans 14 amino acids. The CDR3 loop reads CATSRDPGSGGYTF. The CDR3 DNA reads as TGTGCCACCAGCAGAGACCCGGGGAGTGGTGGCTACACCTTC. Full variable domain (remainder filled in from reference TRBV15 and TRBJ1-2): DAMVIQNPRYQVTQFGKPVTLSCSQTLNHNVMYWYQQKSSQAPKLLFHYYDKDFNNEADTPDNFQSRRPNTSFCFLDIRSPGLGDTAMYLCATSRDPGSGGYTFGSGTRLTVV.